Listed here are 18 T cell receptor beta chains from one sample, sequenced in a study of T cells in narcolepsy. TCRdb keeps only in-frame clones here, not all; method: immunoSEQ multiplex PCR. This sample has around 30,000 clones, with roughly 73% found just once. Input material: CD45RA- memory CD4+ T cells from PBMCs. All receptors come from a human donor with narcolepsy.

This rearrangement joins TRBV5-1 to TRBJ2-7; perhaps TRBD2 as D (5 bases). From germline, CDR1 is SGHRS and CDR2 YFSETQ. The V and J ends lost 0 bases and 6 bases respectively, with 7 bases between them. The CDR3 totals 12 residues. CDR3 DNA: TGCGCCAGCAGCTTGGGGGGAGCCGAGCAGTACTTC. This codes for CASSLGGAEQYF.

The V gene is TRBV12-5, the J gene TRBJ2-1; D unclear. CDR3 length: 14 amino acids. Germline V CDR1 and CDR2: LGHNT, FRNRAP. The ends were cut back, 1 base at V and 4 bases at J, with 8 bases in the middle. The CDR3 reads CASGLGQGYNEQFF. As DNA, the CDR3 is TGTGCTAGTGGTTTGGGACAAGGGTACAATGAGCAGTTCTTC.

The chain couples TRBV21-1 to TRBJ2-7; the table's D call of TRBD2 was not tested on the DNA. TRBV21-1 is a documented pseudogene. CDR3 size: 18 residues. CDR3 in amino acids: CASSKMWEGGREINEQYF. Here the CDR3 DNA reads TGTGCCAGCAGCAAAATGTGGGAGGGTGGCAGGGAAATCAACGAGCAGTACTTC.

V gene TRBV7-9 combines with J gene TRBJ1-1; weak D call: TRBD1 (5 bases). The germline V gene has CDR1 SEHNR and CDR2 FQNEAQ (reference sequence). V dropped 5 bases and J dropped 3 bases, with 19 bases sitting between them. The CDR3 contains 16 residues. CDR3 region: CASSPGDRNIHTEAFF. For the CDR3, the DNA is TGTGCCAGCAGCCCTGGCGACAGAAACATACACACTGAAGCTTTCTTT.

The rearrangement uses TRBV30 and TRBJ1-1; D ambiguous. CDR1 and CDR2 (germline): GTSNPN, SVGIG (reference sequence). The CDR3 consists of 11 residues. V gave up 2 bases and J gave up 5 bases, with 6 bases separating them. The DNA of the CDR3 is TGTGCCTGGAGTCAAGGTACTGAAGCTTTCTTT. This encodes CAWSQGTEAFF.

The V gene is TRBV6-5, the J gene TRBJ1-5; D gene uncertain. Germline V gene data show CDR1 as MNHEY and CDR2 as SVGAGI. This CDR3 spans 15 amino acids. With 7 bases removed from V and 0 bases from J, the gap between germline ends came to 13 bases. The CDR3 is CASKIREYSNQPQHF. In nucleotides, the CDR3 is TGTGCCAGCAAGATTCGAGAGTATAGCAATCAGCCCCAGCATTTT.

Only a few counts were recorded for this clone. This chain uses TRBV11-2 with TRBJ1-3; D uncertain. Germline V gene data show CDR1 as SGHAT and CDR2 as FQNNGV. The CDR3 is 12 amino acids. The V end lost 7 bases, the J end lost 1 base, and 5 bases lay between the germline ends. DNA of the CDR3: TGTGCCAGCACCCCATCTGGAAACACCATATATTTT. This codes for CASTPSGNTIYF.

The chain joins TRBV9 to TRBJ1-2; D unresolved. Deletions cut 4 bases from V and 4 bases from J, with 14 bases between. Germline-derived CDR1 and CDR2 are SGDLS and YYNGEE. This CDR3 region has 14 residues. Here the CDR3 reads CASSTRAKSYGYTF. CDR3 coding DNA: TGTGCCAGCAGCACCCGGGCCAAATCCTATGGCTACACCTTC.

The rearrangement uses TRBV11-2 and TRBJ2-5; D not resolved. The V gene lost 5 bases and the J gene lost 1 base, with 11 bases spanning the gap. CDR3 length: 14 residues. Germline assignment: CDR1 SGHAT and CDR2 FQNNGV. This CDR3 reads CASSHSGTQETQYF. CDR3 DNA: TGTGCCAGCAGCCACTCGGGTACCCAAGAGACCCAGTACTTC.

The chain couples TRBV4-2 to TRBJ2-3; 11 bases are a match to TRBD2. Germline CDR1 is LGHNA and CDR2 is YNFKEQ. The ends lost 1 base at V and 3 bases at J; junction bases unmatched: 6. The CDR3 runs to 17 residues. For the CDR3, the DNA is TGTGCCAGCAGCCAAGGCGCGACTAGCGGGGTAACAGATACGCAGTATTTT. Translated: CASSQGATSGVTDTQYF.

The V gene is TRBV4-1, the J gene TRBJ2-2; TRBD2 matches 14 bases. V shed 3 bases, J shed 7 bases, and the junction held 13 bases outside the gene matches. The CDR3 length is 19 residues. The germline V gene has CDR1 MGHRA and CDR2 YSYEKL. The CDR3 sequence is CASSQEERLAGGPSGELFF. Here the CDR3 DNA reads TGCGCCAGCAGCCAGGAGGAGAGACTAGCGGGAGGGCCCAGCGGGGAGCTGTTTTTT.

The genes are TRBV9 and TRBJ2-1, with D maybe TRBD1 (5 bases). Germline V gene data show CDR1 as SGDLS and CDR2 as YYNGEE. CDR3 size: 14 residues. Trimming shortened V by 0 bases and J by 5 bases, and 9 bases separated the two germline ends. In nucleotides, the CDR3 is TGTGCCAGCAGCGTAGCAGACAGCAACAATGAGCAGTTCTTC. Protein: CASSVADSNNEQFF.

The chain uses TRBV30 and TRBJ1-2, with TRBD1 matching 7 bases. This CDR3 is built from 11 residues. J lost 8 bases, V lost 2 bases, and 2 bases had no gene match. CDR1 and CDR2 from the germline V gene are GTSNPN and SVGIG (reference sequence). CDR3 amino acids: CAWSNRGGYTF. The CDR3 bases are TGTGCCTGGAGTAACAGGGGAGGCTACACCTTC.

This chain links TRBV19 with TRBJ2-5; D possibly corresponds to TRBD1 (5 bases). Germline CDR1 LNHDA, CDR2 SQIVND (reference sequence). V was shortened by 7 bases and J by 5 bases, with 8 bases between the two germline ends. This CDR3 is 11 amino acids long. The CDR3 DNA reads as TGTGCCAGTATGGACACTGAGACCCAGTACTTC. It specifies CASMDTETQYF. Full variable domain (rest looked up from reference TRBV19 and TRBJ2-5): DGGITQSPKYLFRKEGQNVTLSCEQNLNHDAMYWYRQDPGQGLRLIYYSQIVNDFQKGDIAEGYSVSREKKESFPLTVTSAQKNPTAFYLCASMDTETQYFGPGTRLLVL.

The chain employs TRBV4-1 and TRBJ1-2, with a weak D call TRBD1 (5 bases). The CDR3 totals 16 residues. The V end was cut by 1 base, the J end by 4 bases, with 16 bases between. From germline, CDR1 is MGHRA and CDR2 YSYEKL. CDR3 residues: CASSQAGRALGYGYTF. Written as DNA, the CDR3 is TGCGCCAGCAGCCAAGCGGGCAGGGCTCTAGGCTATGGCTACACCTTC.

V gene TRBV6-5 combines with J gene TRBJ2-7; TRBD2 matches 9 bases. Germline loops: CDR1 MNHEY, CDR2 SVGAGI. There are 14 residues in the CDR3. V trimming: 6 bases; J trimming: 3 bases; junction bases outside the gene matches: 6. The DNA for the CDR3 is TGTGCCAGCAGGCGGGGGGGTCGTAGCTACGAGCAGTACTTC. Translated: CASRRGGRSYEQYF.

The chain carries TRBV18 and TRBJ1-2; D might be TRBD1 (5 bases). CDR1 and CDR2 (germline): KGHSH, LQKENI. The CDR3 is 18 amino acids. V shed 2 bases and J shed 0 bases, with 19 bases lying between them. Here the CDR3 DNA reads TGTGCCAGCTCACCAGGGGGGGACCCCCGAGCCACTAACTATGGCTACACCTTC. It is translated as CASSPGGDPRATNYGYTF.

This clone is a singleton in its sample. This chain uses TRBV7-8 with TRBJ2-5; D is ambiguous. The germline V gene encodes CDR1 SGHVS and CDR2 FQNEAQ. The CDR3 runs 13 residues. The V end lost 8 bases, the J end lost 2 bases, and 12 bases lay between the germline ends. The CDR3 DNA reads as TGTGCCAGCCTCCGTGATCAGCAAGAGACCCAGTACTTC. It encodes CASLRDQQETQYF.